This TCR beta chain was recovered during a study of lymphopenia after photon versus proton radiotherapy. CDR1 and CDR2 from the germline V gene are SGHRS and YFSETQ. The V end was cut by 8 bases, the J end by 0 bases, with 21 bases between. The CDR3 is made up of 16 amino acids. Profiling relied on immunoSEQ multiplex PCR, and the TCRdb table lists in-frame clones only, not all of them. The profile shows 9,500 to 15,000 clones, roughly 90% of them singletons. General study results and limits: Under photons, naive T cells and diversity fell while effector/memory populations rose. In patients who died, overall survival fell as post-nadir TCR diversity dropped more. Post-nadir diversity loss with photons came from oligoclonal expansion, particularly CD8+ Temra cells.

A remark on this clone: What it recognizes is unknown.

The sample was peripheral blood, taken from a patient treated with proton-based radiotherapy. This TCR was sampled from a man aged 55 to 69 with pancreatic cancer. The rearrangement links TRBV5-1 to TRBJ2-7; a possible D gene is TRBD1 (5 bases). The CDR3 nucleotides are TGCGCCAGTACTGGTGGGAAGGGGCTGAACTCCTACGAGCAGTACTTC. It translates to CASTGGKGLNSYEQYF.